A selection of T cell receptor beta chains follows, all from one sample in a study of T cell clones after liver transplantation. TCRdb's copy holds only in-frame clones and misses some; the assay was immunoSEQ multiplex PCR. The sample holds more than 95,000 clones; around 86% are singletons and the top ten take 0.99%. The input for sequencing was CD4+ T cells from blood, taken before liver transplant. Receptors originate from a human donor who received a liver transplant. Both conserved end residues are part of each CDR3. The D gene is left open where the match is weak. Only part of the rows carry a size: once, few, many, or a class if the clone is expanded.

CDR3 | DNA | V | D | J | size
CASSSDRGNYGYTF | TGTGCCAGCAGCTCTGACCGGGGGAACTATGGCTACACCTTC | TRBV7-2 | - | TRBJ1-2 | -
CASTRWDRGNNEQFF | TGTGCCAGCACGCGTTGGGACAGGGGGAACAATGAGCAGTTCTTC | TRBV6-5 | TRBD1 | TRBJ2-1 | -
CASSTGHRYEQYF | TGTGCCAGCAGCACGGGACACCGATACGAGCAGTACTTC | TRBV11-1 | - | TRBJ2-7 | -
CASSLLPGTSGAYEQYF | TGTGCCAGCAGTTTGCTCCCCGGGACTAGCGGGGCCTACGAGCAGTACTTC | TRBV7-3 | TRBD2 | TRBJ2-7 | -
CASSPGLAGYNEQFF | TGTGCCAGCTCACCGGGACTAGCGGGGTACAATGAGCAGTTCTTC | TRBV18 | TRBD2 | TRBJ2-1 | -
CASSTNRRPETQYF | TGTGCCAGCAGTACGAATCGACGGCCAGAGACCCAGTACTTC | TRBV27 | - | TRBJ2-5 | -
CASSPLGGRPDTQYF | TGTGCCAGCTCACCCCTGGGCGGGAGGCCAGATACGCAGTATTTT | TRBV18 | TRBD2 | TRBJ2-3 | once
CASSAPGGGAADTQYF | TGTGCCAGCAGTGCTCCGGGCGGGGGGGCGGCAGATACGCAGTATTTT | TRBV28 | TRBD2 | TRBJ2-3 | -
CASSYYPGLAFHNEQFF | TGCGCCAGCAGTTATTACCCGGGACTAGCTTTTCACAATGAGCAGTTCTTC | TRBV10-1 | TRBD2 | TRBJ2-1 | -
CASSERGQGVRASYEQYF | TGTGCCAGCAGTGAAAGAGGGCAGGGGGTTAGGGCTAGCTACGAGCAGTACTTC | TRBV6-1 | TRBD1 | TRBJ2-7 | once
CASSLSGTGGQSGYTF | TGCGCCAGCAGCTTGTCCGGGACAGGGGGCCAAAGCGGCTACACCTTC | TRBV5-1 | TRBD1 | TRBJ1-2 | -
CASSKDVGHSNQPQHF | TGTGCCAGTAGTAAAGATGTGGGACATAGCAATCAGCCCCAGCATTTT | TRBV19 | - | TRBJ1-5 | -
CASSIDTGSYEQYF | TGTGCCAGTAGTATAGATACAGGTTCCTACGAGCAGTACTTC | TRBV19 | - | TRBJ2-7 | -
CASGLVPNRRGYTF | TGTGCTAGTGGTTTGGTACCCAATCGCAGGGGCTACACCTTC | TRBV12-5 | - | TRBJ1-2 | -
CAVGQRGFNEKLFF | TGTGCCGTCGGACAGCGGGGTTTTAATGAAAAACTGTTTTTT | TRBV30 | - | TRBJ1-4 | -
CSVGGLAAYNEQFF | TGCAGCGTTGGGGGACTAGCAGCCTACAATGAGCAGTTCTTC | TRBV29-1 | TRBD2 | TRBJ2-1 | -
CASSLGRQGRQFF | TGTGCCAGCAGCTTAGGGAGACAGGGCAGGCAGTTCTTC | TRBV7-2 | TRBD1 | TRBJ2-1 | -
CSVAGTGIYEQYF | TGCAGCGTTGCCGGGACAGGAATTTACGAGCAGTACTTC | TRBV29-1 | TRBD1 | TRBJ2-7 | -
CASSLGQGVVDTEAFF | TGTGCCAGCAGCTTAGGACAGGGGGTTGTGGACACTGAAGCTTTCTTT | TRBV7-9 | TRBD1 | TRBJ1-1 | once
CASSLAKGAREQYF | TGCGCCAGCAGCTTGGCAAAGGGGGCGCGCGAGCAGTACTTC | TRBV5-1 | TRBD1 | TRBJ2-7 | -
CASSLWGDYGYTF | TGTGCCAGCAGCTTGTGGGGAGACTATGGCTACACCTTC | TRBV5-8 | - | TRBJ1-2 | -
CASSVAGAGVYEQYF | TGTGCCAGCAGCGTAGCGGGGGCGGGAGTCTACGAGCAGTACTTC | TRBV9 | - | TRBJ2-7 | -
CASSHFGALGNTIYF | TGCGCCAGCAGCCATTTCGGGGCTCTCGGAAACACCATATATTTT | TRBV4-1 | - | TRBJ1-3 | -
CASSLPASTGELFF | TGTGCCAGCAGCTTACCTGCGTCCACCGGGGAGCTGTTTTTT | TRBV7-8 | - | TRBJ2-2 | -
CASRGSYEQYF | TGTGCCAGCAGGGGTTCCTACGAGCAGTACTTC | TRBV6-5 | - | TRBJ2-7 | -
CASSLGAAKQYF | TGTGCCAGCAGCTTGGGGGCCGCCAAGCAGTACTTC | TRBV5-4 | - | TRBJ2-7 | -
CASSLSWAGGGEKLFF | TGTGCCAGCAGTTTAAGTTGGGCAGGGGGCGGGGAAAAACTGTTTTTT | TRBV27 | TRBD1 | TRBJ1-4 | -
CATKITGVDAEAFF | TGCGCCACCAAAATTACAGGGGTTGACGCTGAAGCTTTCTTT | TRBV5-1 | TRBD1 | TRBJ1-1 | -
CATQPRDSSYNEQFF | TGTGCCACTCAACCTCGGGACAGCTCCTACAATGAGCAGTTCTTC | TRBV27 | TRBD1 | TRBJ2-1 | -
CASSPSNAGANVLTF | TGTGCCAGCAGCCCCAGTAACGCTGGGGCCAACGTCCTGACTTTC | TRBV7-6 | - | TRBJ2-6 | -
CASSLSQGINEQFF | TGTGCCAGCAGCTTATCCCAGGGGATTAATGAGCAGTTCTTC | TRBV11-2 | - | TRBJ2-1 | -
CASSEALRKNQPQHF | TGTGCCAGCAGTGAAGCGCTTCGGAAAAATCAGCCCCAGCATTTT | TRBV2 | - | TRBJ1-5 | -
CASSLRTGELFF | TGTGCCAGCAGTTTACGAACCGGGGAGCTGTTTTTT | TRBV27 | - | TRBJ2-2 | -
CASSSDRGPFRGTEAFF | TGTGCCAGCAGCTCCGACAGGGGGCCGTTCCGGGGCACTGAAGCTTTCTTT | TRBV27 | TRBD1 | TRBJ1-1 | -
CASRFRQGRHGYTF | TGTGCCAGCAGATTTCGACAGGGACGGCATGGCTACACCTTC | TRBV27 | TRBD1 | TRBJ1-2 | -
CSYRGTSSYNEQFF | TGCAGCTATCGAGGGACTAGCTCCTACAATGAGCAGTTCTTC | TRBV29-1 | TRBD2 | TRBJ2-1 | -
CATSRDRHGLAGGPVSYNEQFF | TGTGCCACCAGCAGAGATCGCCACGGACTAGCGGGAGGGCCGGTTAGCTACAATGAGCAGTTCTTC | TRBV15 | TRBD2 | TRBJ2-1 | -
CASTTGHSSTDTQYF | TGTGCCAGCACCACGGGACATTCTAGCACAGATACGCAGTATTTT | TRBV6-1 | - | TRBJ2-3 | -
CASSLRGEQISGNTIYF | TGCGCCAGCAGTCTCCGAGGGGAGCAAATCTCTGGAAACACCATATATTTT | TRBV23-1 | - | TRBJ1-3 | -
CSVSDRVLSEAFF | TGCAGCGTTTCCGACAGGGTCTTATCTGAAGCTTTCTTT | TRBV29-1 | TRBD1 | TRBJ1-1 | -
CASSILKGRGTQYF | TGTGCCAGTAGTATCTTAAAGGGTCGGGGGACCCAGTACTTC | TRBV19 | - | TRBJ2-5 | -
CASSHLTGGRTPKDTQYF | TGTGCCAGCAGCCACCTTACCGGCGGGAGGACCCCCAAAGATACGCAGTATTTT | TRBV13 | TRBD2 | TRBJ2-3 | once